The entry that follows covers one TCR beta chain sequence. Trimming at V came to 0 bases and at J to 6 bases, leaving 7 bases not matched to a gene. Per the germline V gene, CDR1 is SGHVS and CDR2 is FNYEAQ. This CDR3 region has 16 residues. The data were obtained in a study of blood T cell repertoires in COVID-19. Background on the study: From the United States, Italy and Spain came samples of acute and convalescent COVID-19. Sample material is recorded as cDNA or gDNA derived from T cells, B-cell-depleted T cells, or PBMCs.

Per the study methods: Reference gene primers were amplified, and this amplification served to estimate nucleated cell counts. Using immunoSEQ multiplex PCR, the repertoire was profiled, and TCRdb retains in-frame clones only, with some absent. That table is the source of V, J and clone size, and D and trimming were worked out from the DNA. Of approximately 190,000 clones in the sample, 88% were seen once. Sequences were obtained from peripheral blood. The chain carries TRBV7-6 and TRBJ2-1, with 8 bases lining up with TRBD1. The sequence was collected from a woman between 40 and 55 years old who had recovered from COVID-19. CDR3: CASSLALGQEVNEQFF. The CDR3 nucleotides are TGTGCCAGCAGCTTAGCCCTGGGACAGGAGGTCAATGAGCAGTTCTTC.